Listed below are T cell receptor beta chains from one sample, sequenced in a study of molecular identifiers for immune sequencing clone quantification. Using its own MiXCR run on the PCR reads, TCRdb lists one record per CDR3 protein. The sample has 350,000 or so distinct CDR3 sequences, about a fifth seen once. The sequenced material came from naive CD8+ T cells from blood, with Jurkat cell RNA spiked in. These receptor sequences come from a human donor in good health. Some libraries in this study had Jurkat cell RNA spiked in. Both conserved end residues are part of each CDR3. A D gene is named only where the DNA matches it firmly. The listing skips clone size in some rows; elsewhere it reads once, few, many or a size class.

V gene: TRBV6-6; clone size: -; J gene: TRBJ2-3; CDR3 length: 16; D gene: -; CDR3 protein: CASSYEGGGSTDTQYF; CDR3 DNA: TGTGCCAGCAGTTACGAGGGAGGGGGTAGCACAGATACGCAGTATTTT
V gene: TRBV28; clone size: many; J gene: TRBJ1-5; CDR3 length: 11; D gene: -; CDR3 protein: CASGVSQPQHF; CDR3 DNA: TGTGCCAGCGGCGTAAGTCAGCCCCAGCATTTT
V gene: TRBV6-1; clone size: many; J gene: TRBJ2-7; CDR3 length: 14; D gene: TRBD1; CDR3 protein: CASSRTGGSYEQYF; CDR3 DNA: TGTGCCAGCAGCCGGACAGGGGGCTCCTACGAGCAGTACTTC
V gene: TRBV6-2/TRBV6-3; clone size: many; J gene: TRBJ2-5; CDR3 length: 16; D gene: TRBD1; CDR3 protein: CASSYTTGEVQETQYF; CDR3 DNA: TGTGCCAGCAGTTACACGACAGGGGAGGTCCAAGAGACCCAGTACTTC
V gene: TRBV20-1; clone size: few; J gene: TRBJ2-2; CDR3 length: 14; D gene: -; CDR3 protein: CSARDWMGSGELFF; CDR3 DNA: TGCAGTGCTAGAGATTGGATGGGGAGCGGGGAGCTGTTTTTT
V gene: TRBV23-1; clone size: few; J gene: TRBJ2-7; CDR3 length: 15; D gene: -; CDR3 protein: CASSQCLREVYEQYF; CDR3 DNA: TGCGCCAGCAGTCAATGCCTGAGGGAAGTGTACGAGCAGTACTTC
V gene: TRBV20-1; clone size: few; J gene: TRBJ1-1; CDR3 length: 15; D gene: -; CDR3 protein: CSARDYESLNTEAFF; CDR3 DNA: TGCAGTGCTAGAGATTACGAAAGTTTGAACACTGAAGCTTTCTTT
V gene: TRBV4-1; clone size: many; J gene: TRBJ2-3; CDR3 length: 14; D gene: -; CDR3 protein: CASSQGAGEDTQYF; CDR3 DNA: TGCGCCAGCAGCCAAGGGGCCGGGGAGGATACGCAGTATTTT
V gene: TRBV11-2; clone size: few; J gene: TRBJ1-2; CDR3 length: 13; D gene: -; CDR3 protein: CASSPSSGHGYTF; CDR3 DNA: TGTGCCAGCAGTCCCTCGTCTGGCCATGGCTACACCTTC
V gene: TRBV6-1; clone size: few; J gene: TRBJ2-7; CDR3 length: 14; D gene: -; CDR3 protein: CASSGGVGGYEQYF; CDR3 DNA: TGTGCCAGCAGTGGCGGCGTAGGAGGCTACGAGCAGTACTTC
V gene: TRBV21-1; clone size: -; J gene: TRBJ2-7; CDR3 length: 16; D gene: -; CDR3 protein: CASSKIRPAGGYEQYF; CDR3 DNA: TGTGCCAGCAGCAAAATACGCCCAGCGGGAGGGTACGAGCAGTACTTC
V gene: TRBV7-2; clone size: many; J gene: TRBJ2-3; CDR3 length: 14; D gene: -; CDR3 protein: CASSFLSSTDTQYF; CDR3 DNA: TGTGCCAGCAGCTTCCTGTCTAGCACAGATACGCAGTATTTT
V gene: TRBV7-9; clone size: few; J gene: TRBJ2-7; CDR3 length: 13; D gene: -; CDR3 protein: CASSLPVSYERYF; CDR3 DNA: TGTGCCAGCAGCCTACCCGTGTCCTACGAGCGGTACTTC
V gene: TRBV5-3; clone size: few; J gene: TRBJ2-3; CDR3 length: 15; D gene: TRBD1; CDR3 protein: CASCYPTGEKDTQYF; CDR3 DNA: TGTGCCAGCTGCTACCCGACAGGGGAAAAAGATACGCAGTATTTT
V gene: TRBV6-5; clone size: -; J gene: TRBJ2-1; CDR3 length: 13; D gene: -; CDR3 protein: CASSGASGNEQFF; CDR3 DNA: TGTGCCAGCAGTGGGGCATCCGGCAATGAGCAGTTCTTC
V gene: TRBV13; clone size: many; J gene: TRBJ2-2; CDR3 length: 16; D gene: -; CDR3 protein: CASTPSGWGLTGELFF; CDR3 DNA: TGTGCCAGCACCCCAAGCGGGTGGGGACTCACCGGGGAGCTGTTTTTT
V gene: TRBV20-1; clone size: few; J gene: TRBJ2-7; CDR3 length: 13; D gene: -; CDR3 protein: CSARLAYSYEQYF; CDR3 DNA: TGCAGTGCTAGACTGGCGTACTCCTACGAGCAGTACTTC
V gene: TRBV20-1; clone size: many; J gene: TRBJ2-7; CDR3 length: 15; D gene: TRBD2; CDR3 protein: CSAREGLAGFYEQYF; CDR3 DNA: TGCAGTGCTAGAGAGGGACTAGCGGGGTTCTACGAGCAGTACTTC
V gene: TRBV2; clone size: many; J gene: TRBJ2-7; CDR3 length: 12; D gene: -; CDR3 protein: CASDRESYEQYF; CDR3 DNA: TGTGCCAGCGACAGAGAGTCCTACGAGCAGTACTTC
V gene: TRBV10-3; clone size: -; J gene: TRBJ2-7; CDR3 length: 17; D gene: TRBD2; CDR3 protein: CAVSEEEVGGDPLEQYF; CDR3 DNA: TGTGCCGTCAGTGAGGAAGAGGTCGGGGGGGACCCACTCGAGCAGTACTTC
V gene: TRBV7-9; clone size: many; J gene: TRBJ2-3; CDR3 length: 15; D gene: TRBD1; CDR3 protein: CASSFTDRVLDTQYF; CDR3 DNA: TGTGCCAGCAGCTTTACCGACAGGGTACTAGATACGCAGTATTTT
V gene: TRBV7-9; clone size: few; J gene: TRBJ2-5; CDR3 length: 15; D gene: TRBD1; CDR3 protein: CASSARDRGGETQYF; CDR3 DNA: TGTGCCAGCAGCGCCCGGGACAGGGGGGGTGAGACCCAGTACTTC
V gene: TRBV20-1; clone size: few; J gene: TRBJ2-7; CDR3 length: 13; D gene: -; CDR3 protein: CSALDYSPYEQYF; CDR3 DNA: TGCAGTGCTTTGGACTACTCCCCCTACGAGCAGTACTTC
V gene: TRBV27; clone size: few; J gene: TRBJ2-7; CDR3 length: 15; D gene: TRBD1; CDR3 protein: CASSPKTGGPYEQYF; CDR3 DNA: TGTGCCAGCAGTCCCAAGACAGGGGGCCCCTACGAGCAGTACTTC
V gene: TRBV5-4; clone size: many; J gene: TRBJ2-1; CDR3 length: 17; D gene: TRBD2; CDR3 protein: CASSLEGLAGLSNEQFF; CDR3 DNA: TGTGCCAGCAGCTTGGAGGGACTAGCGGGACTGTCCAATGAGCAGTTCTTC
V gene: TRBV19; clone size: -; J gene: TRBJ1-5; CDR3 length: 13; D gene: TRBD1; CDR3 protein: CASSGTGYQPQHF; CDR3 DNA: TGTGCCAGTAGCGGGACAGGGTATCAGCCCCAGCATTTT
V gene: TRBV6-5; clone size: many; J gene: TRBJ2-1; CDR3 length: 14; D gene: -; CDR3 protein: CASSYAGAGDEQFF; CDR3 DNA: TGTGCCAGCAGTTACGCGGGGGCCGGGGATGAGCAGTTCTTC
V gene: TRBV9; clone size: many; J gene: TRBJ2-5; CDR3 length: 14; D gene: -; CDR3 protein: CASSARDMKETQYF; CDR3 DNA: TGTGCCAGCAGCGCGCGGGACATGAAAGAGACCCAGTACTTC
V gene: TRBV4-1; clone size: -; J gene: TRBJ1-2; CDR3 length: 14; D gene: -; CDR3 protein: CASSQGPQFPGYTF; CDR3 DNA: TGCGCCAGCAGCCAAGGTCCACAGTTTCCTGGCTACACCTTC
V gene: TRBV4-2; clone size: few; J gene: TRBJ2-7; CDR3 length: 17; D gene: -; CDR3 protein: CASSQDPETGRGVEQYF; CDR3 DNA: TGTGCCAGCAGCCAAGATCCAGAGACGGGCCGAGGTGTCGAGCAGTACTTC
V gene: TRBV30; clone size: many; J gene: TRBJ1-1; CDR3 length: 13; D gene: -; CDR3 protein: CACDMGMNTEAFF; CDR3 DNA: TGTGCCTGCGACATGGGTATGAACACTGAAGCTTTCTTT
V gene: TRBV12-5; clone size: few; J gene: TRBJ2-5; CDR3 length: 14; D gene: TRBD1; CDR3 protein: CASGFPGQLETQYF; CDR3 DNA: TGTGCTAGTGGTTTTCCGGGACAGCTAGAGACCCAGTACTTC
V gene: TRBV4-3; clone size: -; J gene: TRBJ2-3; CDR3 length: 19; D gene: TRBD1; CDR3 protein: CASSQDRDRTGISTDTQYF; CDR3 DNA: TGCGCCAGCAGCCAAGATCGGGATAGGACAGGCATTAGCACAGATACGCAGTATTTT
V gene: TRBV2; clone size: many; J gene: TRBJ2-3; CDR3 length: 16; D gene: TRBD2; CDR3 protein: CASSPRLAGAADTQYF; CDR3 DNA: TGTGCCAGCAGTCCTAGACTAGCGGGAGCCGCAGATACGCAGTATTTT
V gene: TRBV27; clone size: few; J gene: TRBJ2-2; CDR3 length: 14; D gene: -; CDR3 protein: CASSLPGTPGELFF; CDR3 DNA: TGTGCCAGCAGTTTACCGGGGACCCCCGGGGAGCTGTTTTTT
V gene: TRBV20-1; clone size: few; J gene: TRBJ2-1; CDR3 length: 12; D gene: -; CDR3 protein: CSQLDPYNEQFF; CDR3 DNA: TGCAGTCAACTAGACCCCTACAATGAGCAGTTCTTC
V gene: TRBV7-7; clone size: -; J gene: TRBJ1-4; CDR3 length: 13; D gene: -; CDR3 protein: CASIDEGNEKLFF; CDR3 DNA: TGTGCCAGCATAGACGAGGGTAATGAAAAACTGTTTTTT